The 22 T cell receptor beta chains listed next were all sequenced from one sample in a study. TCRdb re-analysed the 5' RACE reads in MiXCR, keeping a single row per CDR3 protein. The table shows tens of thousands of distinct CDR3 sequences, with approximately 31% occurring only once. The specimen sequenced was memory CD4+ T cells sorted from a lymph node. Subset of the sample: memory CD4+ T cells, CD4+CD45RO+CD25-. These receptors were obtained from a female donor with breast cancer.

This clonotype was recorded at least ten times. This rearrangement joins TRBV7-6 to TRBJ1-5; D unclear. CDR3 length: 15 amino acids. V shed 2 bases and J shed 3 bases, with 11 bases lying between them. CDR1 SGHVS and CDR2 FNYEAQ come from the germline V gene. CDR3 residues: CASSLIPENNQPQHF. CDR3 coding DNA: TGTGCCAGCAGCTTAATCCCGGAAAACAATCAGCCCCAGCATTTT.

With regard to this clonotype: This may be a read error, as it is one base from a much larger clone. The chain combines TRBV6-6 with TRBJ1-6; D unresolved. Trimming left V 6 bases short and J 11 bases short, with 20 bases between. Germline V gene data show CDR1 as MNHNY and CDR2 as SVGAGI (reference sequence). CDR3 length: 15 amino acids. CDR3 sequence (DNA): TGTGCCAGCAGCTCCGCGGGCTTAGCGAATACACCCCTCCACTTT. Translating it yields CASSSAGLANTPLHF.

This clonotype was detected many times. The V call is TRBV12-3 or TRBV12-4, the J call TRBJ2-4, with D unresolved. This CDR3 has 13 residues. V lost 7 bases and J 5 bases, leaving 12 bases between the germline ends. CDR3 loop: CASNQNRENIQYF. The CDR3 DNA sequence: TGTGCCAGCAACCAAAACAGAGAAAACATTCAGTACTTC.

This clonotype was found a few times. The V call is TRBV5-1, the J call TRBJ2-4; 8 bases agree with TRBD1. The CDR3 is 16 amino acids. After removal of 4 bases from V and 2 bases from J, the junction contained 8 bases not matched to a gene. The germline V gene encodes CDR1 SGHRS and CDR2 YFSETQ. CDR3 DNA sequence: TGCGCCAGCAGCCAAGGACAGGGAGTTTCCAAAAACATTCAGTACTTC. This encodes CASSQGQGVSKNIQYF.

This clonotype was counted at least ten times. The chain couples TRBV28 to TRBJ2-1, with no clear D. The CDR3 is 13 amino acids. Trimming removed 6 bases at V and 9 bases at J, with 15 bases between. Germline CDR1 MDHEN, CDR2 SYDVKM. This CDR3 is CASRDGLWGEQFF. For the CDR3, the DNA is TGTGCCAGCAGGGATGGCCTCTGGGGTGAGCAGTTCTTC. Together with reference TRBV28 and TRBJ2-1, the CDR3 gives the full variable domain: DVKVTQSSRYLVKRTGEKVFLECVQDMDHENMFWYRQDPGLGLRLIYFSYDVKMKEKGDIPEGYSVSREKKERFSLILESASTNQTSMYLCASRDGLWGEQFFGPGTRLTVL.

This clonotype occurred a few times. The V call is TRBV7-9, the J call TRBJ2-2; D gene ambiguous. V lost 5 bases and J lost 6, with 7 bases in between. The CDR3 is 12 residues long. Germline CDR1 is SEHNR and CDR2 is FQNEAQ (reference sequence). CDR3 residues: CASSPQAGELFF. In nucleotides, the CDR3 is TGTGCCAGCAGCCCCCAGGCCGGGGAGCTGTTTTTT. The variable domain in full, with the rest retrieved from reference TRBV7-9 and TRBJ2-2, is DTGVSQNPRHKITKRGQNVTFRCDPISEHNRLYWYRQTLGQGPEFLTYFQNEAQLEKSRLLSDRFSAERPKGSFSTLEIQRTEQGDSAMYLCASSPQAGELFFGEGSRLTVL.

In regard to this clonotype: This may stem from a read error, because a much larger clone lies one nucleotide away. The genes are TRBV7-3 and TRBJ2-1, with TRBD1 matching 9 bases. The CDR3 has 17 amino acids. Germline V gene data show CDR1 as SGHTA and CDR2 as FQGTGA. CDR3 loop: CASSLGAGTGIYNERFF. The CDR3 bases are TGTGCCAGCAGCTTAGGCGCCGGGACAGGGATCTACAATGAGCGGTTCTTC.

In its sample, this clonotype was seen a few times. The V and J genes are TRBV4-1 and TRBJ1-4; D remains unclear. Trimming shortened V by 1 base and J by 4 bases, and 4 bases separated the two germline ends. CDR1 is MGHRA and CDR2 is YSYEKL in the germline V gene. The CDR3 contains 13 residues. The CDR3: CASSQGDNEKLFF. The CDR3 DNA is TGCGCCAGCAGCCAAGGGGATAATGAAAAACTGTTTTTT.

The rearrangement uses TRBV28 and TRBJ1-3, with D perhaps matching TRBD1 (6 bases). The germline V gene has CDR1 MDHEN and CDR2 SYDVKM. V lost 8 bases, J lost 6 bases, and 17 bases lay in between. The CDR3 is 14 residues long. The CDR3, as DNA: TGTGCCAGCGAGGACTGGACAGCGGAAAACACCATATATTTT. This gives the protein CASEDWTAENTIYF.

This clonotype was detected a few times. V and J are TRBV5-1 and TRBJ1-1; D remains ambiguous. This CDR3 is built from 14 residues. Per germline, CDR1 SGHRS and CDR2 YFSETQ. V gave up 1 base and J gave up 1 base, with 8 bases separating them. Written as DNA, the CDR3 is TGCGCCAGCAGCTTGTCGTGGACGAACACTGAAGCTTTCTTT. It codes for CASSLSWTNTEAFF.

A few counts support this clonotype. V usage is TRBV5-1 and J usage is TRBJ2-3, with unresolved D. CDR1 and CDR2 (germline): SGHRS, YFSETQ. The CDR3 is 14 amino acids. Trimming left V 7 bases short and J 2 bases short, with 14 bases between. The CDR3 DNA reads TGCGCCAGCGGGCCCGGGTACCCCACAGATACGCAGTATTTT. Its protein product is CASGPGYPTDTQYF. Looking up the rest from reference TRBV5-1 and TRBJ2-3 gives the full variable domain: KAGVTQTPRYLIKTRGQQVTLSCSPISGHRSVSWYQQTPGQGLQFLFEYFSETQRNKGNFPGRFSGRQFSNSRSEMNVSTLELGDSALYLCASGPGYPTDTQYFGPGTRLTVL.

The J gene is TRBJ1-2, the V gene TRBV3-1; 7 nucleotides agree with TRBD1. Germline V gene sequence: CDR1 LGHDT, CDR2 YNNKEL (reference sequence). Germline trimming cut 4 bases from V and 4 bases from J; bases unmatched to any gene: 9. The CDR3 is 15 amino acids. The chain's CDR3 is CASSLQDRTSYGYTF. DNA for the CDR3: TGTGCCAGCAGCCTGCAGGACAGGACCTCCTATGGCTACACCTTC.

The sample holds many counts of this clonotype. The rearrangement links TRBV6-1 to TRBJ1-4, with D possibly matching TRBD1 (6 bases). CDR1 MNHNS and CDR2 SASEGT come from the germline V gene. With 8 bases removed from V and 5 bases from J, the gap between germline ends came to 15 bases. The CDR3 contains 14 residues. Written as DNA, the CDR3 is TGTGCCAGCCGACGGCCAGGGGACAATGAAAAACTGTTTTTT. It codes for CASRRPGDNEKLFF.

The rearrangement uses TRBV4-1 and TRBJ2-6, with TRBD1 matching over 10 bases. The CDR3 length is 21 residues. V shed 0 bases and J 0 bases; nucleotides not matched to a gene: 11. Germline loops: CDR1 MGHRA, CDR2 YSYEKL. The CDR3 protein is CASSQDKVGTGAFSGANVLTF. In DNA, the CDR3 is TGCGCCAGCAGCCAAGATAAAGTAGGGACAGGGGCCTTCTCTGGGGCCAACGTCCTGACTTTC.

This clonotype was seen repeatedly, ten times or more. The rearrangement joins TRBV4-2 to TRBJ2-5; 7 positions match TRBD1. V was pared by 1 base and J by 2 bases, with 4 bases of the junction left unmatched. CDR3 length: 15 residues. Germline assignment: CDR1 LGHNA and CDR2 YNFKEQ. The CDR3 spells CASSQVLGQQETQYF. In DNA form, the CDR3 reads TGTGCCAGCAGCCAAGTTTTGGGACAGCAAGAGACCCAGTACTTC.

In its sample, this clonotype was seen once. J is TRBJ1-1 and V is TRBV2; a possible D gene is TRBD1 (6 bases). This CDR3 comprises 13 residues. Germline V gene sequence: CDR1 SNHLY, CDR2 FYNNEI. V was clipped by 6 bases and J by 4 bases, with 12 bases between them. The CDR3 nucleotides are TGTGCCAGCAGCGGGGTAGGGGGCACTGAAGCTTTCTTT. Translating it yields CASSGVGGTEAFF.

The chain combines TRBV5-4 with TRBJ2-3; perhaps TRBD1 as D (5 bases). Germline CDR1 SGHNT, CDR2 YYREEE (reference sequence). The CDR3 is made up of 12 amino acids. Trimming cost V 0 bases and J 6 bases, with 5 bases left between them. CDR3 residues: CASSLGQDTQYF. The CDR3 DNA is TGTGCCAGCAGCTTGGGACAGGATACGCAGTATTTT.

This chain joins TRBV28 and TRBJ1-5; perhaps TRBD1 as D (6 bases). CDR1 is MDHEN and CDR2 is SYDVKM in the germline V gene. This CDR3 spans 16 amino acids. Between the trimmed V and J ends, which lost 10 bases and 5 bases, there was a span of 24 bases. CDR3 loop: CATSARGGPDYQPQHF. The CDR3 nucleotides read TGTGCCACCTCCGCTCGGGGGGGGCCAGATTATCAGCCCCAGCATTTT.

In its sample, this clonotype was seen a few times. The rearrangement joins TRBV10-1 to TRBJ2-2; D may correspond to TRBD1 or TRBD2 (5 bases each). The ends were cut back, 5 bases at V and 3 bases at J, with 10 bases in the middle. CDR1 and CDR2 from the germline V gene are WNHNN and SYGVQD (reference sequence). The CDR3 has 14 residues. CDR3 in DNA: TGCGCCAGCAGTCGGGACGGTTACACCGGGGAGCTGTTTTTT. It specifies CASSRDGYTGELFF.

Note on this clonotype: One base away lies a much larger clone, so this may be a sequencing read error. V usage is TRBV12-3 or TRBV12-4 and J usage is TRBJ2-2, with TRBD2 matching 10 bases. V gave up 8 bases and J gave up 1 base; unmatched junction bases: 7. CDR3 size: 16 residues. Written as DNA, the CDR3 is TGTGCCAGCGGTTCCCGGACTAGCGGGAACACCGGGGAGCTGTTTTTT. It yields the protein CASGSRTSGNTGELFF.

This clonotype was seen at least ten times. This rearrangement joins TRBV9 to TRBJ2-3; 10 bases match TRBD2. V lost 4 bases and J lost 6; bases outside the gene matches: 11. Germline CDR1 SGDLS, CDR2 YYNGEE. The CDR3 runs 16 residues. The CDR3 DNA is TGTGCCAGCAGCAGGGCTAGCGGGAGATGGGCGGATACGCAGTATTTT. Protein product: CASSRASGRWADTQYF.

This clonotype is medium-sized by share. The chain employs TRBV5-1 and TRBJ2-5, with D maybe TRBD1 (5 bases). V was shortened by 7 bases and J by 5 bases, with 15 bases between the two germline ends. This CDR3 has 13 amino acids. Germline assignment: CDR1 SGHRS and CDR2 YFSETQ. CDR3 loop: CASGLTGRETQYF. CDR3 coding DNA: TGCGCCAGCGGCCTAACAGGTCGTGAGACCCAGTACTTC.